This note documents a single T cell receptor beta chain sequence. V dropped 0 bases and J dropped 6; count of bases not matched to a gene: 5. This CDR3 spans 15 amino acids. CDR1 is DFQATT, CDR2 SNEGSKA, per germline (reference sequence). This entry comes from a study of blood T cells in healthy people across ages. For the study at large: About one barcoded beta molecule per two T cells was the capture yield of template switching.

A minimum of 7 million PBMCs was isolated per sample. Alongside a J-beta primer mix, a sample-barcoded 5' primer served in a second PCR lasting about 7 to 12 cycles. TCRdb itself ran the 5' RACE reads through MiXCR, one entry per CDR3 protein. The sample includes some 750,000 distinct CDR3 sequences, 20% to 25% of them seen just once. The chain recombines TRBV20-1 with TRBJ2-3; TRBD2 agrees at 11 bases. The sample consisted of blood. The sequence was obtained from a man between 65 and 80 years old in good health. CDR3 bases: TGCAGTGCTAGAGATTTAAGACTAGCGGGGGATACGCAGTATTTT. It codes for CSARDLRLAGDTQYF.